This T cell receptor beta chain derives from a study of blood T cells in healthy people across ages. Study-level findings and limits: The long-lived group displayed more naive CD4+ cells, plus higher diversity, than the aged donors did. Unsorted PBMCs ruled out conclusive naive versus antigen-experienced comparison. TCR beta diversity, measured per million T cells, fell in a roughly linear way with age.

Together with a sample-barcoded 5' primer, a J-beta primer mix was included in a second PCR lasting about 7 to 11 cycles. TCRdb reprocessed the 5' RACE reads with MiXCR, giving one entry per CDR3 protein. Of around 1,700,000 distinct CDR3 sequences listed, roughly 30% are singletons. Ten or more counts support this clonotype. Its antigen is still unknown. The CDR3 spans 14 residues. Germline V gene sequence: CDR1 SGHTA, CDR2 FQGNSA. Trimming took off 1 base at V and 1 base at J, with 8 bases between the two ends. Total RNA was extracted at no less than 6 micrograms per sample. The sequence came from a woman in her twenties or thirties in good health. The rearrangement links TRBV7-2 to TRBJ2-7; D unresolved. Sample: blood. The CDR3 bases are TGTGCCAGCAGCTTAGGCCCGGCGTCCTACGAGCAGTACTTC. Its protein product is CASSLGPASYEQYF.